A selection of T cell receptor beta chains follows, all from one sample in a study of PD-L1 blockade in urothelial cancer. Assay used: immunoSEQ multiplex PCR; TCRdb lists only in-frame clones, some missing. The table lists 45,000 to 60,000 clones, 80% to 85% of them singletons. The sequencing used PBMCs, collected around atezolizumab (anti-PD-L1) treatment. These receptors were taken from a middle-aged man with urothelial cancer. Both conserved end residues are part of each CDR3. Each record gives: CDR3 DNA, CDR3 protein, clone size, J gene, D gene, V gene. D genes are given only for firm matches. Some rows mark clone size as missing; the rest say once, few, many or name a class of expanded clone.

cdr3_nt: TGTGCCAGCAGGGGACTAGCGGGGGGATCGGGGGAGCTGTTTTTT
cdr3_aa: CASRGLAGGSGELFF
clone_size: .
j_call: TRBJ2-2
d_call: TRBD2
v_call: TRBV27

cdr3_nt: TGCAGCGTTGATGGGCAGGGGGGTGACTACGAGCAGTACTTC
cdr3_aa: CSVDGQGGDYEQYF
clone_size: .
j_call: TRBJ2-7
d_call: .
v_call: TRBV29-1

cdr3_nt: TGCGCCAGCAGCTTGGCAGGGATCAATCAGCCCCAGCATTTT
cdr3_aa: CASSLAGINQPQHF
clone_size: .
j_call: TRBJ1-5
d_call: .
v_call: TRBV5-1

cdr3_nt: TGTGCCAGCTCACCCCCGGGACTAGCGGGAGGAAATGAGCAGTTCTTC
cdr3_aa: CASSPPGLAGGNEQFF
clone_size: .
j_call: TRBJ2-1
d_call: TRBD2
v_call: TRBV18

cdr3_nt: TGTGCCAGCAGCGTAGGAGGAGGAGGCAGGGAGACCCAGTACTTC
cdr3_aa: CASSVGGGGRETQYF
clone_size: .
j_call: TRBJ2-5
d_call: .
v_call: TRBV9

cdr3_nt: TGTGCCAGCAGCCCGTGGAGGGATTCGGACTACGAGCAGTACTTC
cdr3_aa: CASSPWRDSDYEQYF
clone_size: .
j_call: TRBJ2-7
d_call: .
v_call: TRBV27

cdr3_nt: TGTGCCAGCAGTCGCGACAGGTGGAATCAGCCCCAGCATTTT
cdr3_aa: CASSRDRWNQPQHF
clone_size: .
j_call: TRBJ1-5
d_call: .
v_call: TRBV27

cdr3_nt: TGTGCCAGCACTGAGCGGGAGACCCAGTACTTC
cdr3_aa: CASTERETQYF
clone_size: .
j_call: TRBJ2-5
d_call: .
v_call: TRBV6-6

cdr3_nt: TGCGCCAGCAGCTTGGCGACCTCGGGCTATGGCTACACCTTC
cdr3_aa: CASSLATSGYGYTF
clone_size: .
j_call: TRBJ1-2
d_call: .
v_call: TRBV5-1

cdr3_nt: TGTGCCAGCAGCCACCCCGGTCTAAACACAGATACGCAGTATTTT
cdr3_aa: CASSHPGLNTDTQYF
clone_size: .
j_call: TRBJ2-3
d_call: .
v_call: TRBV5-4

cdr3_nt: TGTGCCAGTAGTCCCCTTGAGAGTTCCTACAATGAGCAGTTCTTC
cdr3_aa: CASSPLESSYNEQFF
clone_size: once
j_call: TRBJ2-1
d_call: .
v_call: TRBV19

cdr3_nt: TGTGCCAGCAGCCCCATCCCCTCGGGACTAGCGGGAGGCAAAAAGACCCAGTACTTC
cdr3_aa: CASSPIPSGLAGGKKTQYF
clone_size: .
j_call: TRBJ2-5
d_call: TRBD2
v_call: TRBV27

cdr3_nt: TGCGCCAGCAGCCAAGTCGAACAGGGTTCCGGGGCCAACGTCCTGACTTTC
cdr3_aa: CASSQVEQGSGANVLTF
clone_size: .
j_call: TRBJ2-6
d_call: .
v_call: TRBV4-1

cdr3_nt: TGTGCCAGCAGCTCCCCTCTAGCGGGGGGGGACACAGATACGCAGTATTTT
cdr3_aa: CASSSPLAGGDTDTQYF
clone_size: .
j_call: TRBJ2-3
d_call: TRBD2
v_call: TRBV7-2

cdr3_nt: TGTGCCAGCAGCCCTTGGACAGGGATCGCCGGGGAGCTGTTTTTT
cdr3_aa: CASSPWTGIAGELFF
clone_size: .
j_call: TRBJ2-2
d_call: TRBD1
v_call: TRBV11-1

cdr3_nt: TGCGCCAGCAGCCAAGGGCAGAATAGCAATCAGCCCCAGCATTTT
cdr3_aa: CASSQGQNSNQPQHF
clone_size: many
j_call: TRBJ1-5
d_call: .
v_call: TRBV4-1

cdr3_nt: TGCGCCAGCAGCTGGGGACAGGGGGCCGGGGGCTACACCTTC
cdr3_aa: CASSWGQGAGGYTF
clone_size: .
j_call: TRBJ1-2
d_call: TRBD1
v_call: TRBV5-1

cdr3_nt: TGTGCCAGTACCAATGCGGGGGGTTCACCCCTCCACTTT
cdr3_aa: CASTNAGGSPLHF
clone_size: .
j_call: TRBJ1-6
d_call: .
v_call: TRBV19

cdr3_nt: TGTGCCAGCAGCTTAGCGGCCAGTTCGTACAATGAGCAGTTCTTC
cdr3_aa: CASSLAASSYNEQFF
clone_size: .
j_call: TRBJ2-1
d_call: .
v_call: TRBV7-8

cdr3_nt: TGTGCCAGCAGCCGCCAAGGGGGCCCTGGTTCTGGAAACACCATATATTTT
cdr3_aa: CASSRQGGPGSGNTIYF
clone_size: .
j_call: TRBJ1-3
d_call: TRBD1
v_call: TRBV7-2

cdr3_nt: TGCGCCAGCAAGTTCGCCGGGACAGGGGGAATCATGAACACTGAAGCTTTCTTT
cdr3_aa: CASKFAGTGGIMNTEAFF
clone_size: few
j_call: TRBJ1-1
d_call: TRBD1
v_call: TRBV5-1

cdr3_nt: TGCGCCAGCAGCCAAGAAGGACTAACCTACAATGAGCAGTTCTTC
cdr3_aa: CASSQEGLTYNEQFF
clone_size: .
j_call: TRBJ2-1
d_call: .
v_call: TRBV4-1

cdr3_nt: TGTGCCTGGAGAACAGGGCCCAACACTGAAGCTTTCTTT
cdr3_aa: CAWRTGPNTEAFF
clone_size: few
j_call: TRBJ1-1
d_call: .
v_call: TRBV30

cdr3_nt: TGTGCCAGCAGCGTAAGCGGGCTCGAGTACAATGAGCAGTTCTTC
cdr3_aa: CASSVSGLEYNEQFF
clone_size: .
j_call: TRBJ2-1
d_call: .
v_call: TRBV5-8

cdr3_nt: TGTGCCAGCAGCTTATATGTTAGCGGGAGCACAGATACGCAGTATTTT
cdr3_aa: CASSLYVSGSTDTQYF
clone_size: .
j_call: TRBJ2-3
d_call: TRBD2
v_call: TRBV7-2

cdr3_nt: TGTGCCAGCAGCTACCCGGGACAGGGGAATGAAAAACTGTTTTTT
cdr3_aa: CASSYPGQGNEKLFF
clone_size: .
j_call: TRBJ1-4
d_call: TRBD1
v_call: TRBV5-6

cdr3_nt: TGCGCCAGCAGCTTGGCCCGCAATGAGCAGTTCTTC
cdr3_aa: CASSLARNEQFF
clone_size: .
j_call: TRBJ2-1
d_call: .
v_call: TRBV5-1

cdr3_nt: TGCGCCAGCAGCTTGGTCAAACCCCAGAAAAACTATGGCTACACCTTC
cdr3_aa: CASSLVKPQKNYGYTF
clone_size: .
j_call: TRBJ1-2
d_call: .
v_call: TRBV5-1

cdr3_nt: TGTGCCAGCACGAACAGAGTGAACACTGAAGCTTTCTTT
cdr3_aa: CASTNRVNTEAFF
clone_size: once
j_call: TRBJ1-1
d_call: .
v_call: TRBV2

cdr3_nt: TGTGCCAGCAGCTTGGTCGCAGGGTCAATGAACACTGAAGCTTTCTTT
cdr3_aa: CASSLVAGSMNTEAFF
clone_size: .
j_call: TRBJ1-1
d_call: .
v_call: TRBV5-5

cdr3_nt: TGTGCCAGCAGTTTGTCGTTAGACTACACCTTC
cdr3_aa: CASSLSLDYTF
clone_size: .
j_call: TRBJ1-2
d_call: .
v_call: TRBV27

cdr3_nt: TGCGCCAGCAGCCAGGGGACTAGCGGGCTTACAGATACGCAGTATTTT
cdr3_aa: CASSQGTSGLTDTQYF
clone_size: .
j_call: TRBJ2-3
d_call: TRBD2
v_call: TRBV5-1

cdr3_nt: TGTGCCAGCCACCCACTAGCGGGAGGGTGGAATGAGCAGTTCTTC
cdr3_aa: CASHPLAGGWNEQFF
clone_size: .
j_call: TRBJ2-1
d_call: TRBD2
v_call: TRBV6-5

cdr3_nt: TGTGCCAGCAGTGCGACAGGGCCCCCCCAGACCCAGTACTTC
cdr3_aa: CASSATGPPQTQYF
clone_size: .
j_call: TRBJ2-5
d_call: TRBD1
v_call: TRBV2

cdr3_nt: TGTGCCAGCTCACCACGCGGGTTCACAGATACGCAGTATTTT
cdr3_aa: CASSPRGFTDTQYF
clone_size: .
j_call: TRBJ2-3
d_call: .
v_call: TRBV18

cdr3_nt: TGCGCCAGCAGTGATCCGGGGGGCACAGATACGCAGTATTTT
cdr3_aa: CASSDPGGTDTQYF
clone_size: .
j_call: TRBJ2-3
d_call: .
v_call: TRBV10-1

cdr3_nt: TGCGCCAGCAGCTTATCAGGACAGGGAGAGGGCTACACCTTC
cdr3_aa: CASSLSGQGEGYTF
clone_size: .
j_call: TRBJ1-2
d_call: TRBD1
v_call: TRBV5-1

cdr3_nt: TGTGCCACCAGCAGAGATCTCACGGCGGGCAAGGATACGCAGTATTTT
cdr3_aa: CATSRDLTAGKDTQYF
clone_size: once
j_call: TRBJ2-3
d_call: .
v_call: TRBV15

cdr3_nt: TGTGCCAGCAGCGTAGGGCCCTCTGGAAACACCATATATTTT
cdr3_aa: CASSVGPSGNTIYF
clone_size: once
j_call: TRBJ1-3
d_call: .
v_call: TRBV9

cdr3_nt: TGTGCCAGCACAGGGGAAGGCTTTGCAACTAATGAAAAACTGTTTTTT
cdr3_aa: CASTGEGFATNEKLFF
clone_size: .
j_call: TRBJ1-4
d_call: .
v_call: TRBV28

cdr3_nt: TGTGCCTGGAGTACCGACCTCAGAGACATAGTGCATTTT
cdr3_aa: CAWSTDLRDIVHF
clone_size: .
j_call: TRBJ1-5
d_call: .
v_call: TRBV30

cdr3_nt: TGTGCCAGCAGCGCCTCCGGGATTAGGAATGAGCAGTTCTTC
cdr3_aa: CASSASGIRNEQFF
clone_size: .
j_call: TRBJ2-1
d_call: .
v_call: TRBV2

cdr3_nt: TGTGCCAGTAGTAAGGCGCAGGGGATAGCCAAAAACATTCAGTACTTC
cdr3_aa: CASSKAQGIAKNIQYF
clone_size: .
j_call: TRBJ2-4
d_call: .
v_call: TRBV19

cdr3_nt: TGTGCCAGCAGCCTACGGGGGACAGGGGGTAATTCACCCCTCCACTTT
cdr3_aa: CASSLRGTGGNSPLHF
clone_size: .
j_call: TRBJ1-6
d_call: TRBD1
v_call: TRBV7-9

cdr3_nt: TGCGCCAGCAGGAGCGGCGGGGCGTCTGGGGCCAACGTCCTGACTTTC
cdr3_aa: CASRSGGASGANVLTF
clone_size: .
j_call: TRBJ2-6
d_call: .
v_call: TRBV10-2

cdr3_nt: TGTGCCAGCAGGCGTAGCGGGGCCTACCAAGAGACCCAGTACTTC
cdr3_aa: CASRRSGAYQETQYF
clone_size: .
j_call: TRBJ2-5
d_call: TRBD2
v_call: TRBV2

cdr3_nt: TGTGCCAGCAGACAAGCTTCCGGGGGAGAGCAGTTCTTC
cdr3_aa: CASRQASGGEQFF
clone_size: .
j_call: TRBJ2-1
d_call: .
v_call: TRBV6-1

cdr3_nt: TGTGCCAGCAGCTTGGGTCCTGACAGAGCCTATGGCTACACCTTC
cdr3_aa: CASSLGPDRAYGYTF
clone_size: .
j_call: TRBJ1-2
d_call: .
v_call: TRBV5-8

cdr3_nt: TGTGCCAGCAGCTTACTAAGCACAGATACGCAGTATTTT
cdr3_aa: CASSLLSTDTQYF
clone_size: .
j_call: TRBJ2-3
d_call: .
v_call: TRBV7-9

cdr3_nt: TGTGCCAGCAGCTTAGCGGGAGGAGTTGAGCAGTTCTTC
cdr3_aa: CASSLAGGVEQFF
clone_size: few
j_call: TRBJ2-1
d_call: .
v_call: TRBV7-8

cdr3_nt: TGTGCCAGCAGTACTCAGGGGTTATCGGGAAACACCATATATTTT
cdr3_aa: CASSTQGLSGNTIYF
clone_size: .
j_call: TRBJ1-3
d_call: .
v_call: TRBV6-1

cdr3_nt: TGTGCCAGCAGTTTGGGGGGAAAAAGCCCGAGCGGGAGCAATCAGCCCCAGCATTTT
cdr3_aa: CASSLGGKSPSGSNQPQHF
clone_size: .
j_call: TRBJ1-5
d_call: .
v_call: TRBV28

cdr3_nt: TGTGCCAGCAGCGCCTACAGGGCGGGTCAGCCCCAGCATTTT
cdr3_aa: CASSAYRAGQPQHF
clone_size: once
j_call: TRBJ1-5
d_call: .
v_call: TRBV9

cdr3_nt: TGTGCCAGCAGCCCCGGTACCCCTGGCTACACCTTC
cdr3_aa: CASSPGTPGYTF
clone_size: .
j_call: TRBJ1-2
d_call: .
v_call: TRBV7-9

cdr3_nt: TGCGCCAGCAGCCCTCTATTGGACAGCTCTGGAAACACCATATATTTT
cdr3_aa: CASSPLLDSSGNTIYF
clone_size: .
j_call: TRBJ1-3
d_call: .
v_call: TRBV5-1

cdr3_nt: TGTGCCAGCAGCTTAGGGGCCGGGGGGAGCGCTGAAGCTTTCTTT
cdr3_aa: CASSLGAGGSAEAFF
clone_size: .
j_call: TRBJ1-1
d_call: .
v_call: TRBV11-2

cdr3_nt: TGTGCCAGTAGTACCATCCGGGAGCACTCTGAAGCTTTCTTT
cdr3_aa: CASSTIREHSEAFF
clone_size: .
j_call: TRBJ1-1
d_call: .
v_call: TRBV19